By frequency in the sample, the clone carrying this T cell receptor (beta chain) is medium-sized. The entry originates in a study of T cell changes during pregnancy in multiple sclerosis. The V and J ends lost 6 bases and 0 bases respectively, with 12 bases between them. Germline CDR1 MNHEY, CDR2 SMNVEV (reference sequence). This CDR3 spans 14 amino acids. TCRdb's copy holds only in-frame clones and misses some; the assay was immunoSEQ multiplex PCR. The data show 15,000 to 25,000 clones, roughly nine tenths seen once. The rearrangement joins TRBV27 to TRBJ2-7, with a tentative D call TRBD2 (5 bases). This specimen consisted of CD8+ T cells from peripheral blood mononuclear cells, obtained in the third trimester of pregnancy. This receptor was taken from a female donor in good health, enrolled as a control in a pregnancy study. Here the CDR3 DNA reads TGTGCCAGCAGCGGGCAGCGGAGCTCCTACGAGCAGTACTTC. This sequence encodes CASSGQRSSYEQYF.